This T cell receptor (beta chain) was sequenced in a study of T cell responses to AZD1222 COVID-19 vaccine. Libraries were prepared by immunoSEQ multiplex PCR; TCRdb keeps only in-frame clonotypes and omits some of them. The repertoire holds about 110,000 clones, nearly 90% seen once, with 2% to 2.5% in the top ten. Study observations and caveats: Increased Spike-specific TCR breadth and depth were observed after two AZD1222 doses. Clonal diversity may have been underestimated in mostly white British donors.

Per the germline V gene, CDR1 is MNHEY and CDR2 is SMNVEV (reference sequence). The trim removed 3 bases at V and 2 bases at J, leaving 3 bases unmatched. The CDR3 has 14 amino acids. Remarks on this clone: Its antigen is not known.

The receptor was derived from an adult who received the AZD1222 COVID-19 vaccine. The genes are TRBV27 and TRBJ2-7; 8 bases map to TRBD1. This sample comprised peripheral blood, obtained 28 days after the second AZD1222 dose. The CDR3 bases are TGTGCCAGCAGTTTTCGGACAGGGACCTACGAGCAGTACTTC. As protein: CASSFRTGTYEQYF.